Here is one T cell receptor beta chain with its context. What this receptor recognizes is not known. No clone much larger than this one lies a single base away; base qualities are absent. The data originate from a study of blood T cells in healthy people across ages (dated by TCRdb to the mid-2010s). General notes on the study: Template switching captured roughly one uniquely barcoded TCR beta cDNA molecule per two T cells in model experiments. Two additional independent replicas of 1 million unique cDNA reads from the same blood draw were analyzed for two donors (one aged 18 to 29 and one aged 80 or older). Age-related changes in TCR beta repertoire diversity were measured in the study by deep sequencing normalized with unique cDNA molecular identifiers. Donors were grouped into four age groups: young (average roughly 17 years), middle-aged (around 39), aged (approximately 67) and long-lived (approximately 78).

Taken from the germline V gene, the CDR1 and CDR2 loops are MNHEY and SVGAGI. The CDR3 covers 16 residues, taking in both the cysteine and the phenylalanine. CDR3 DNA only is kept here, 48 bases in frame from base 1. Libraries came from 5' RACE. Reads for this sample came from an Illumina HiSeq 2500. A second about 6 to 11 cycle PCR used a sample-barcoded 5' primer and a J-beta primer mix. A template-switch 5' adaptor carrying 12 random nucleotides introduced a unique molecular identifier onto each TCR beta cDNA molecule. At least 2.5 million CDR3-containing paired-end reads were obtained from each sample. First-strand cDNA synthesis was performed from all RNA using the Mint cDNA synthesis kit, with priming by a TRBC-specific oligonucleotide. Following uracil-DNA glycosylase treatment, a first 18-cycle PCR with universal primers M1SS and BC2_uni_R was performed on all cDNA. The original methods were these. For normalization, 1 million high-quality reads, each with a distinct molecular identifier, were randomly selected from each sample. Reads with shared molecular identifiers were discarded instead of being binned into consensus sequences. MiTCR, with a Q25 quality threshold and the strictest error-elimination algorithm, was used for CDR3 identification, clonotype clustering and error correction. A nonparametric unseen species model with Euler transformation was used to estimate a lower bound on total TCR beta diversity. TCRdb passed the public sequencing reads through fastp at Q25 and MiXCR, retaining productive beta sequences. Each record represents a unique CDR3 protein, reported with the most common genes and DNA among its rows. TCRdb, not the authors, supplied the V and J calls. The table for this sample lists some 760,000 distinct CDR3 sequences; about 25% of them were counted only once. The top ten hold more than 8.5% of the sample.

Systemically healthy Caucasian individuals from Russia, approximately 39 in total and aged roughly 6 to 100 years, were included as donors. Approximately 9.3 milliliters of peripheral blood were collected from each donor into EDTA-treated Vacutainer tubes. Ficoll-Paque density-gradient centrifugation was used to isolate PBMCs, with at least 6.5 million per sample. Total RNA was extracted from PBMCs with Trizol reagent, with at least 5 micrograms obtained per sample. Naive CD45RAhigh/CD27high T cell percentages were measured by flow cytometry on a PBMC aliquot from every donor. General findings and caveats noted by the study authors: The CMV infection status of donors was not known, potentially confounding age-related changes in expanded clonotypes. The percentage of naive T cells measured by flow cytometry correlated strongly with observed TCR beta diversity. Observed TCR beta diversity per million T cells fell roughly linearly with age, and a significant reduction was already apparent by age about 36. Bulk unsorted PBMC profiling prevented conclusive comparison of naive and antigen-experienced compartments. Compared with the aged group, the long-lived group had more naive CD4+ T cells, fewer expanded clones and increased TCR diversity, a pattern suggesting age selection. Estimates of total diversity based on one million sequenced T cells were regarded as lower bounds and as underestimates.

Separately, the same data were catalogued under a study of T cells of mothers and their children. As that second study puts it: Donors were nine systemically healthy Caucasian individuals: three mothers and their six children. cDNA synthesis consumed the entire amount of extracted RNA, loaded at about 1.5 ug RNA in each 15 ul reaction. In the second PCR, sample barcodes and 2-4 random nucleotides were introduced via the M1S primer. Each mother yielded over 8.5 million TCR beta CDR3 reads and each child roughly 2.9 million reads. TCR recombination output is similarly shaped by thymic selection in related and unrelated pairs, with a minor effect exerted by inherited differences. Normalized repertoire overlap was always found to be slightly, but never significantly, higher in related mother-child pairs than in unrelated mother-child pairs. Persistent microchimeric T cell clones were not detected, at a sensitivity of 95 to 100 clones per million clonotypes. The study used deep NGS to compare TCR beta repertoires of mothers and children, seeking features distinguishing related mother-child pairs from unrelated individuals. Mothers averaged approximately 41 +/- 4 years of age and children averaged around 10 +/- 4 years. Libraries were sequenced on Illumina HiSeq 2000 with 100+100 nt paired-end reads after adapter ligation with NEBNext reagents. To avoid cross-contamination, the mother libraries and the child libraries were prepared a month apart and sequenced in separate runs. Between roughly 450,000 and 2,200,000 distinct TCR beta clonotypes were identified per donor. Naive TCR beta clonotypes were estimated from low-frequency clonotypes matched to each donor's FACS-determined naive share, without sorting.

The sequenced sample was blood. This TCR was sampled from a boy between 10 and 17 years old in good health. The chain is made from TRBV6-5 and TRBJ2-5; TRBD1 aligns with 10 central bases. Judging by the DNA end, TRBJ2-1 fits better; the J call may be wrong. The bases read TGTGCCAGCAGTTACTCCGACAGGGGGCTTGGGAATGAGCAGTTCTTC. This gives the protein CASSYSDRGLGNEQFF.